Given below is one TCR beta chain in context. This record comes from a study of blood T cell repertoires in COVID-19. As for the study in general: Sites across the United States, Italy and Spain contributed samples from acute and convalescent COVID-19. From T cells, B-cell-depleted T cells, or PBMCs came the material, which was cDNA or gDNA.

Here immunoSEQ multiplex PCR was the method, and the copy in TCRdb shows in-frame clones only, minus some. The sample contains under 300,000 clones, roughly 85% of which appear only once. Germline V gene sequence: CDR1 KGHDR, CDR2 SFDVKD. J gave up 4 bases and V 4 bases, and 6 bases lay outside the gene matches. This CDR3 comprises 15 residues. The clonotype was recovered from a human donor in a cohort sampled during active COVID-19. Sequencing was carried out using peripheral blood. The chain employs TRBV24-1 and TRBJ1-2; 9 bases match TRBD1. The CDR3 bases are TGTGCCACCAGTGACGCACGACAGGGGGGCTATGGCTACACCTTC. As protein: CATSDARQGGYGYTF.